This record covers a single TCR beta chain. The CDR3 is cut off 3 residues early in the read; its end comes from the germline J gene. The protocol was immunoSEQ multiplex PCR, while the TCRdb copy is restricted to in-frame clones and leaves out a portion. This sample lists about 36,000 clones; its ten largest clones have about 1.7%. The CDR3 has 15 amino acids. Germline V gene sequence: CDR1 KGHSH, CDR2 LQKENI. The data belong to a study of T cells in women clearing cervical HPV infection. Looking at the study overall: Case blood was drawn when the lesion was first found; control blood after infection became undetectable.

The sequence was obtained from a woman between 18 and 70 years old with a cervical HPV16 infection that either progressed to CIN3+ or cleared (not recorded which). The chain links TRBV18 to TRBJ1-1; D is possibly TRBD1 (6 bases). Sequencing was done on a sample of blood buffy coat. Partial CDR3 DNA: TGTGCCAGCTCACCTCCGGGACAAAAAGACCGAGGA. Protein sequence: CASSPPGQKDRG. The whole CDR3 protein reads CASSPPGQKDRGAFF. Full variable domain (remainder filled in from reference TRBV18 and TRBJ1-1): NAGVMQNPRHLVRRRGQEARLRCSPMKGHSHVYWYRQLPEEGLKFMVYLQKENIIDESGMPKERFSAEFPKEGPSILRIQQVVRGDSAAYFCASSPPGQKDRGAFFGQGTRLTVV.